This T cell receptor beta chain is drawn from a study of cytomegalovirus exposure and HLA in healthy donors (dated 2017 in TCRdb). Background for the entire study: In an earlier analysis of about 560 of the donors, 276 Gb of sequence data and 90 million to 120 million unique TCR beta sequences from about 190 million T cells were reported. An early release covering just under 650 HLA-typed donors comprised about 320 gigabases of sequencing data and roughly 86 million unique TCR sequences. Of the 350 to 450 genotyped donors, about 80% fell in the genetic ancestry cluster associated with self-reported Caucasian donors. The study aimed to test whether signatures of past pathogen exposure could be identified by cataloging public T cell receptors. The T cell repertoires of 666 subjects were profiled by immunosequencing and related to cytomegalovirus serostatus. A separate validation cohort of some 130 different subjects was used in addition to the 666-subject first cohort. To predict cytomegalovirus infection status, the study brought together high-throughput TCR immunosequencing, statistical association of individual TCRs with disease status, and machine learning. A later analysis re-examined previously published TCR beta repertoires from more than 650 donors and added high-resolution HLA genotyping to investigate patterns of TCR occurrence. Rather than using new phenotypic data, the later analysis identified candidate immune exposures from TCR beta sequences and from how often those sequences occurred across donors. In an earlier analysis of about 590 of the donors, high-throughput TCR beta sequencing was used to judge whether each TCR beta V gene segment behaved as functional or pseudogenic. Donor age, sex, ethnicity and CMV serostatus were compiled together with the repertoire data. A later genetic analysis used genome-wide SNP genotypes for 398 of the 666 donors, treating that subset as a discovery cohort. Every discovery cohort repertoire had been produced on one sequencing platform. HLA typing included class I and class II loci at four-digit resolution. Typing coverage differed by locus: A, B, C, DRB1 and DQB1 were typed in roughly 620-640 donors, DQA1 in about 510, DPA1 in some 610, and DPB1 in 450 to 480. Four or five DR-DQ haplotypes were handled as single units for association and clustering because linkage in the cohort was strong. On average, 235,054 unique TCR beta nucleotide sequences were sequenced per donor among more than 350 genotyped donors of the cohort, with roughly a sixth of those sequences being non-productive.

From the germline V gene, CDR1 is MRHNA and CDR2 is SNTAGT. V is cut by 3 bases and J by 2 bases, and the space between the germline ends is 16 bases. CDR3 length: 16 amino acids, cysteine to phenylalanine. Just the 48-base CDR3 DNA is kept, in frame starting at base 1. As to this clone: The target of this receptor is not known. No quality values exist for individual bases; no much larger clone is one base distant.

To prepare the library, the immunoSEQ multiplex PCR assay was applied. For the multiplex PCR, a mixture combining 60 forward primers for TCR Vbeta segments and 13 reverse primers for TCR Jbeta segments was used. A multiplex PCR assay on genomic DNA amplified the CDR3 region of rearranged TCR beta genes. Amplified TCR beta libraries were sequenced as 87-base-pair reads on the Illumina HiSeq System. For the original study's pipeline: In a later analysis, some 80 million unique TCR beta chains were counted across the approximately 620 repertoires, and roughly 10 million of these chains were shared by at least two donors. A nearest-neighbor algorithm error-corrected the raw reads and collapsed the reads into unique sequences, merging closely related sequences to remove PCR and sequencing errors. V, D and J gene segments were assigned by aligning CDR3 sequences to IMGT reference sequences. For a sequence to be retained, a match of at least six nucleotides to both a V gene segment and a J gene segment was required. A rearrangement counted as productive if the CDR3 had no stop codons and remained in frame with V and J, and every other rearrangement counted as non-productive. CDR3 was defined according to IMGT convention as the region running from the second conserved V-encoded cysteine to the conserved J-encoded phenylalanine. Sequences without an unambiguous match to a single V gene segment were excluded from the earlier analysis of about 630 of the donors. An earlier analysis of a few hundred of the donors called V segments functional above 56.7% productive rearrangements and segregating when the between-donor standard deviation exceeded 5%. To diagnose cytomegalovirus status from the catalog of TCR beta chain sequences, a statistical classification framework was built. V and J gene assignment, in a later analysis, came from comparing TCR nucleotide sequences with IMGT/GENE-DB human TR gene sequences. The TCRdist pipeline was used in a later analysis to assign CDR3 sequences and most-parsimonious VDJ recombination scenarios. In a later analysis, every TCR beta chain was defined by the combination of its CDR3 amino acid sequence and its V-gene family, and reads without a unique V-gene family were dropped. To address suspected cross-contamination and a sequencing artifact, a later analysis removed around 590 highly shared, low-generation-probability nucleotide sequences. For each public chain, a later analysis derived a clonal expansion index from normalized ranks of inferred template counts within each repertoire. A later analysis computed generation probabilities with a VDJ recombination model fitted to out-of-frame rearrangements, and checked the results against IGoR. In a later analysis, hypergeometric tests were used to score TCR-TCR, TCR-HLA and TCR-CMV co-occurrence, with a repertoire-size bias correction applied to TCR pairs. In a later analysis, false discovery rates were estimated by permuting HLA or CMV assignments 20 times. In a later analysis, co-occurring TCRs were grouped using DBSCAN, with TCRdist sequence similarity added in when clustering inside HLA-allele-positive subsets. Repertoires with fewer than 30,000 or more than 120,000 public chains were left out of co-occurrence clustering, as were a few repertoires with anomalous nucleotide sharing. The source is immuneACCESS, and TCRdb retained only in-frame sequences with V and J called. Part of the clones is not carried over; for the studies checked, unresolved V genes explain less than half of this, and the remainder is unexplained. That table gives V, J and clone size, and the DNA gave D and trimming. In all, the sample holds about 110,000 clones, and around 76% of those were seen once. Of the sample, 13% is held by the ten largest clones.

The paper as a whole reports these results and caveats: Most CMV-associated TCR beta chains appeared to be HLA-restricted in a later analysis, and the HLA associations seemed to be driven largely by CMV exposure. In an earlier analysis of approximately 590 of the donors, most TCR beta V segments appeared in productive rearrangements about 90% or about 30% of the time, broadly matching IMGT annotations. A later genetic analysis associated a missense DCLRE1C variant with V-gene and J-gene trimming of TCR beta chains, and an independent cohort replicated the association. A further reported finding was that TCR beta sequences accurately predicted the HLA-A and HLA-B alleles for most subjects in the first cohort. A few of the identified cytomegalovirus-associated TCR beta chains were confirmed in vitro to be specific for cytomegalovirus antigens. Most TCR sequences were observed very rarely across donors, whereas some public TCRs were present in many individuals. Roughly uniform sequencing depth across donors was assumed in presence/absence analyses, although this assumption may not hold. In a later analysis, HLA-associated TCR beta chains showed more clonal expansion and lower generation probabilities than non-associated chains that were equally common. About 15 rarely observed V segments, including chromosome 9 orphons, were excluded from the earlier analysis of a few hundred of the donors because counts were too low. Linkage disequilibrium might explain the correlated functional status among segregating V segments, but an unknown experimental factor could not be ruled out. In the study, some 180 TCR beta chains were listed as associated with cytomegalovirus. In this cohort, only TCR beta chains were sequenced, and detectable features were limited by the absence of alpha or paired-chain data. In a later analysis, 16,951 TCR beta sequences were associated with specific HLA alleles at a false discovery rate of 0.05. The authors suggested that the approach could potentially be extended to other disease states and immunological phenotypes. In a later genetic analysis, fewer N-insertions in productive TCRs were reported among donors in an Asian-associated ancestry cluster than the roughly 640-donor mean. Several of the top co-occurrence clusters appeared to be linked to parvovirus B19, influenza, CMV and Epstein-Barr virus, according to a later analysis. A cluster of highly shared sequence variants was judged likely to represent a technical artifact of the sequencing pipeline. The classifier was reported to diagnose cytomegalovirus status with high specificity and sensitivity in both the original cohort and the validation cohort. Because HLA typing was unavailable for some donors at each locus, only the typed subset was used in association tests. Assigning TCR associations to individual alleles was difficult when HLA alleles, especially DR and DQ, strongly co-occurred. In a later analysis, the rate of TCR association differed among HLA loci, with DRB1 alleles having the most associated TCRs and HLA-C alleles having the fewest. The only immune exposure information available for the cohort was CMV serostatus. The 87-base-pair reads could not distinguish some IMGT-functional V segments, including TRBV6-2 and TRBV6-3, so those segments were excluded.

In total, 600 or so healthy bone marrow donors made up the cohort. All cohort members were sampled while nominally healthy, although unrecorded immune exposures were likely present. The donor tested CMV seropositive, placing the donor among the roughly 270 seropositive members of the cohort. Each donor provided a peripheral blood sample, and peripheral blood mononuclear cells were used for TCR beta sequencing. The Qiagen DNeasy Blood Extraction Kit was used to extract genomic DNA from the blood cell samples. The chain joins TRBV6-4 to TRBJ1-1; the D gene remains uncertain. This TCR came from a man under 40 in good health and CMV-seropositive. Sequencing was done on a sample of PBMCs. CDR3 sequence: CASSERPFGSNTEAFF. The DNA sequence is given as TGTGCCAGCAGTGAGAGGCCTTTCGGATCAAACACTGAAGCTTTCTTT.